Below, 25 T cell receptor beta chains from the same sample are listed, as sequenced in a study of regulatory T cells in long-lasting Graves disease. Arm-PCR with iRepertoire HTBI primers amplified the CDR3 regions for these TCR beta libraries. TCRdb used MiXCR to reprocess the multiplex PCR reads, holding one entry per CDR3 protein. The repertoire holds 500,000 or so distinct CDR3 sequences, with roughly 15% as singletons. As to time point: newly diagnosed GD, antithyroid drugs for less than 3 months. Extracted RNA from PBMCs served as the source of the TCR library. The data were also submitted as part of a second study, on T cells in Graves' hyperthyroidism and ophthalmopathy.

Sequenced here: peripheral blood mononuclear cells (PBMCs), sampled at new diagnosis, from a patient treated with antithyroid drugs. Receptor source: a woman in her forties or fifties with Graves disease.

The J gene is TRBJ2-5, the V gene TRBV19; D unresolved. The germline CDR1 and CDR2 sequences are LNHDA and SQIVND (reference sequence). V shed 8 bases and J shed 4 bases, with 11 bases lying between them. The CDR3 is made up of 12 amino acids. The CDR3 protein is CASSTVRETQYF. CDR3 DNA: TGTGCCAGTTCCACGGTCCGAGAGACCCAGTACTTC.

The rearrangement uses TRBV19 and TRBJ1-4, with 11 bases matching TRBD1. The J segment lost 7 bases and the V segment lost 9 bases, leaving 7 bases of the junction unmatched. Germline assignment: CDR1 LNHDA and CDR2 SQIVND (reference sequence). The length of the CDR3 is 14 residues. The CDR3 region is CASSDRGPPEKLFF. CDR3 DNA: TGTGCCAGCTCGGACAGGGGGCCACCTGAAAAACTGTTTTTT. Looking up the rest from reference TRBV19 and TRBJ1-4 gives the full variable domain: DGGITQSPKYLFRKEGQNVTLSCEQNLNHDAMYWYRQDPGQGLRLIYYSQIVNDFQKGDIAEGYSVSREKKESFPLTVTSAQKNPTAFYLCASSDRGPPEKLFFGSGTQLSVL.

This clonotype occurred a few times. The CDR3 here is CASSPRASGGFEQYF. Written as DNA, the CDR3 is TGTGCCAGCAGCCCCCGGGCTAGCGGGGGTTTCGAGCAGTACTTC. This chain uses TRBV13 with TRBJ2-7, with 10 bases fitting TRBD2. This CDR3 comprises 15 residues. CDR1 is PRHDT and CDR2 is FYEKMQ in the germline V gene (reference sequence). Trimming took 5 bases from V and 6 from J; bases not matched to a gene: 10.

This clonotype was counted at least ten times. This chain connects TRBV12-3 or TRBV12-4 to TRBJ2-1, with 8 bases lining up with TRBD2. Trimming at V came to 5 bases and at J to 0 bases, leaving 9 bases not matched to a gene. The CDR3 is made up of 17 amino acids. CDR3 loop: CASSTGRGARSYNEQFF. CDR3 sequence (DNA): TGTGCCAGCAGTACGGGGCGGGGGGCTCGCTCCTACAATGAGCAGTTCTTC.

This clonotype was found many times. The V gene is TRBV12-3 or TRBV12-4, the J gene TRBJ1-2; TRBD1 agrees at 10 bases. The junction had 11 bases not matched to a gene; V was cut back by 6 bases and J by 4 bases. This CDR3 comprises 16 residues. The chain's CDR3 is CASSGQGGSIGYGYTF. The CDR3, as DNA: TGTGCCAGCAGCGGACAGGGGGGGAGTATCGGCTATGGCTACACCTTC.

The chain is built from TRBV20-1 and TRBJ2-1; perhaps TRBD2 as D (6 bases). CDR1 and CDR2 (germline): DFQATT, SNEGSKA (reference sequence). Trimming removed 6 bases from V and 0 bases from J, with 18 bases in between. The CDR3 runs to 16 residues. CDR3 sequence: CSALPPRGSSYNEQFF. The CDR3 coding sequence is TGCAGTGCCCTCCCCCCCCGGGGGAGCTCCTACAATGAGCAGTTCTTC.

A remark on this clonotype: A much larger clone is a single base away; this may be a read error. This chain links TRBV11-2 with TRBJ2-1; TRBD2 agrees at 15 bases. The J call is uncertain, as TRBJ2-5 better fits the DNA end. CDR3 length: 16 amino acids. Per germline, CDR1 SGHAT and CDR2 FQNNGV. The CDR3 region is CAGSRTSGGDQETQYF. CDR3 nucleotides: TGTGCCGGCAGCCGGACTAGCGGGGGGGACCAAGAGACCCAGTACTTC.

At least ten counts were recorded for this clonotype. The J gene is TRBJ2-2, the V gene TRBV12-5; weak D call: TRBD1 (6 bases). CDR1 and CDR2 from the germline V gene are LGHNT and FRNRAP. CDR3 length: 14 residues. V dropped 6 bases and J dropped 3 bases, with 11 bases sitting between them. CDR3: CASGRGQYTGELFF. CDR3 nucleotide sequence: TGTGCTAGTGGGAGAGGACAGTACACCGGGGAGCTGTTTTTT.

This clonotype was counted ten times or more. The junction differs from germline at one of its ends, possibly a read error. The rearrangement links TRBV5-1 to TRBJ2-1; 7 nucleotides match TRBD2. Germline V lookup: CDR1 SGHRS, CDR2 YFSETQ. The CDR3 runs 15 residues. The CDR3 reads CASSLAGVSYNEQFF. For the CDR3, the DNA is TGTGCCAGCAGCTTGGCGGGGGTCTCCTACAATGAGCAGTTCTTC.

The chain has TRBV2 and TRBJ1-3, with 11 nucleotides matching TRBD1. This CDR3 region has 14 residues. CDR1 is SNHLY and CDR2 is FYNNEI in the germline V gene. V was clipped by 8 bases and J by 4 bases; unmatched bases: 4. CDR3 nucleotides: TGTGCCAGCCGGGACAGGGGGACGGGAAACACCATATATTTT. It is translated as CASRDRGTGNTIYF. Filled out from reference TRBV2 and TRBJ1-3, the complete variable domain reads EPEVTQTPSHQVTQMGQEVILRCVPISNHLYFYWYRQILGQKVEFLVSFYNNEISEKSEIFDDQFSVERPDGSNFTLKIRSTKLEDSAMYFCASRDRGTGNTIYFGEGSWLTVV.

This clonotype was observed many times. The chain uses TRBV28 and TRBJ1-1; TRBD1 matches at 12 bases. With 2 bases clipped from V and 6 bases from J, the junction kept 10 bases outside the gene matches. This CDR3 spans 17 amino acids. From germline, CDR1 is MDHEN and CDR2 SYDVKM. The CDR3 DNA is TGTGCCAGCAGTTTACCCCACCTCGGGACAGGGGGCTCTGAAGCTTTCTTT. The encoded protein is CASSLPHLGTGGSEAFF.

Ten or more counts support this clonotype. The chain combines TRBV13 with TRBJ2-7; 10 bases are a match to TRBD1. The junction had 6 bases not matched to a gene; V was cut back by 4 bases and J by 6 bases. The CDR3 extends over 14 amino acids. Germline lookup yields CDR1 PRHDT and CDR2 FYEKMQ (reference sequence). The CDR3 DNA follows: TGTGCCAGCAGCTACGGGACAGGGGAAGGCGAGCAGTACTTC. Translating it yields CASSYGTGEGEQYF.

For this clonotype: A much larger clone differs from this one at a single base, so this may be a read error. It is likely a read error, because the conserved phenylalanine at the end of the CDR3 is missing. V gene TRBV5-6 combines with J gene TRBJ1-2; 7 positions match TRBD1. With V trimmed by 4 bases and J by 6 bases, 6 bases remained unmatched. Germline V gives CDR1 SGHDT, CDR2 YYEEEE. CDR3 length equals 13 residues. CDR3 protein: CASSQPGQNGYTS. The CDR3 region has the DNA TGTGCCAGCAGCCAACCGGGACAGAATGGCTACACCTCC.

This clonotype occurred many times. This chain connects TRBV3-1 to TRBJ1-2; D might be TRBD1 (5 bases). The CDR3 contains 14 residues. In germline, CDR1 is LGHDT, CDR2 YNNKEL (reference sequence). V gave up 1 base and J gave up 8 bases, with 14 bases separating them. CDR3 loop: CASSQVVGVRGYTF. In DNA, the CDR3 is TGTGCCAGCAGCCAAGTGGTGGGGGTTCGGGGCTACACCTTC.

The sample holds many counts of this clonotype. This sequence joins TRBV28 and TRBJ1-1; D remains ambiguous. This CDR3 has 14 residues. CDR1 MDHEN and CDR2 SYDVKM come from the germline V gene. Trimming removed 6 bases at V and 1 base at J, with 12 bases between. The CDR3 coding sequence is TGTGCCAGCAGGGGAGGGCGTTGGAACACTGAAGCTTTCTTT. It is translated as CASRGGRWNTEAFF.

This clonotype was detected ten times or more. V is TRBV2 and J is TRBJ1-4, with D hard to call. CDR1 SNHLY and CDR2 FYNNEI come from the germline V gene. This CDR3 spans 13 amino acids. Trimming pared 6 bases from V and 3 bases from J, leaving 8 bases between. The CDR3 here is CASSPFSNEKLFF. CDR3 bases: TGTGCCAGCAGCCCCTTTTCTAATGAAAAACTGTTTTTT.

In the case of this clonotype: With only one base between it and a far larger clone, this is likely a read error. The V and J genes are TRBV28 and TRBJ2-3; TRBD1 matches 8 bases. The better agreement between TRBJ2-1 and the DNA end casts doubt on the J call. The germline V gene has CDR1 MDHEN and CDR2 SYDVKM. CDR3 size: 14 residues. In DNA, the CDR3 is TGTGCCAGCAGTCCAGGGGGCGCATCCTACGAGCAGTTCTTC. Residues: CASSPGGASYEQFF.

This clonotype appeared many times. This chain uses TRBV27 with TRBJ2-3; 7 bases fit TRBD1. V lost 7 bases, J lost 6 bases, and 7 bases stayed unmatched. Germline CDR1 MNHEY, CDR2 SMNVEV (reference sequence). The CDR3 length is 13 residues. The CDR3 protein is CASTTPTGDTQYF. DNA of the CDR3: TGTGCCAGCACAACACCGACAGGGGATACGCAGTATTTT.

This clonotype has at least ten counts. The rearrangement uses TRBV6-1 and TRBJ2-3, with D perhaps TRBD1 (7 bases). Germline-derived CDR1 and CDR2 are MNHNS and SASEGT. The V end lost 9 bases, the J end lost 6 bases, and 19 bases lay between the germline ends. The CDR3 sequence is 14 residues long. The CDR3 is CASRRGRTSDTQYF. The CDR3, as DNA: TGTGCCAGTAGGAGGGGGCGAACTTCCGATACGCAGTATTTT.

This clonotype was seen ten or more times. This chain joins TRBV6-2 or TRBV6-3 and TRBJ2-7, with 7 positions matching TRBD1. Germline CDR1 reads MNHEY; CDR2 reads SVGEGT. The CDR3 is made up of 18 amino acids. V lost 7 bases, J lost 0 bases, and 18 bases stayed unmatched. The CDR3 reads CASKESGTAGIGSYEQYF. CDR3 sequence (DNA): TGTGCCAGCAAAGAGTCCGGGACAGCCGGTATAGGCTCCTACGAGCAGTACTTC.

Note on this clonotype: Given a much more abundant clone one base away, this may be a read error. The V gene is TRBV12-3 or TRBV12-4, the J gene TRBJ2-4; D is undetermined. The CDR3 has 11 residues. As DNA, the CDR3 is TGTGCCAGCAGTTTAGGCAGAGAGCAGTCCTTC. It encodes CASSLGREQSF.

The chain has TRBV6-2 or TRBV6-3 and TRBJ2-1; 12 bases agree with TRBD2. With V trimmed by 4 bases and J by 4 bases, 8 bases remained unmatched. The CDR3 covers 17 residues. CDR1 MNHEY and CDR2 SVGEGT come from the germline V gene. CDR3 protein: CASSFEQLAGGYNEQFF. The CDR3 region has the DNA TGTGCCAGCAGTTTTGAACAACTAGCGGGGGGTTACAATGAGCAGTTCTTC.

The genes are TRBV9 and TRBJ2-1, with D hard to call. Trimming removed 4 bases at V and 0 bases at J, with 14 bases between. Per germline, CDR1 SGDLS and CDR2 YYNGEE. This CDR3 has 16 amino acids. The CDR3 region has the DNA TGTGCCAGCAGCCCTCGGACGGACCTCTCCTACAATGAGCAGTTCTTC. Its translation: CASSPRTDLSYNEQFF.

V and J are TRBV3-1 and TRBJ1-4; 7 bases fit TRBD1. The CDR3 consists of 16 residues. The germline V gene encodes CDR1 LGHDT and CDR2 YNNKEL (reference sequence). With 1 base clipped from V and 7 bases from J, the junction kept 9 bases outside the gene matches. The CDR3 sequence is CASSQGTRDSGEKLFF. In DNA form, the CDR3 reads TGTGCCAGCAGCCAAGGGACCCGGGACAGCGGTGAAAAACTGTTTTTT.

This clonotype was counted ten times or more. The chain combines TRBV20-1 with TRBJ1-2; no clear D. CDR3 length: 10 residues. Per the germline V gene, CDR1 is DFQATT and CDR2 is SNEGSKA (reference sequence). Trimming took off 6 bases at V and 4 bases at J, with 6 bases between the two ends. CDR3 nucleotides: TGCAGTGCCCTCAGCTATGGCTACACCTTC. Its protein product is CSALSYGYTF.